This entry describes one T cell receptor beta chain. Its antigen is not known. The CDR3 runs to 14 residues. The V segment lost 6 bases and the J segment 4 bases; nucleotides outside the gene matches: 8. CDR1 and CDR2 from the germline V gene are MNHNY and SVGAGI (reference sequence). Regarding time point: before natalizumab initiation. This specimen comes from a study of multiple sclerosis patients with progressive multifocal leukoencephalopathy. General study results and limits: Clones expanded at PML were already present before and during natalizumab.

Clones were read by immunoSEQ multiplex PCR, and TCRdb kept only the in-frame ones, dropping some. The table has 25,000 to 30,000 clones, around nine tenths seen once. The chain joins TRBV6-6 to TRBJ2-7, with 8 bases aligning to TRBD1. Sequenced: PBMCs. This TCR was recovered from a human donor with multiple sclerosis. CDR3 in DNA: TGTGCCAGCAGATCCGGGACAGGAGTTTACGAGCAGTACTTC. Translation: CASRSGTGVYEQYF.